This entry is about one TCR beta chain. Germline lookup yields CDR1 SQVTM and CDR2 ANQGSEA. The CDR3 runs 13 residues. The V segment lost 6 bases and the J segment 7 bases; nucleotides outside the gene matches: 8. Some clones are missing from TCRdb's copy, which holds only in-frame ones; the method was immunoSEQ multiplex PCR. The sample lists some 100,000 clones, 70% to 90% occurring once. The sample is drawn from a study of T cell responses to AZD1222 COVID-19 vaccine. The material was peripheral blood, obtained 28 days after the second AZD1222 dose. This TCR was sampled from an adult who received the AZD1222 COVID-19 vaccine. J is TRBJ2-7 and V is TRBV29-1; 11 positions match TRBD2. CDR3 sequence: CSVLAGGRREQYF. The CDR3 bases are TGCAGCGTCTTAGCGGGGGGGCGGCGGGAGCAGTACTTC.